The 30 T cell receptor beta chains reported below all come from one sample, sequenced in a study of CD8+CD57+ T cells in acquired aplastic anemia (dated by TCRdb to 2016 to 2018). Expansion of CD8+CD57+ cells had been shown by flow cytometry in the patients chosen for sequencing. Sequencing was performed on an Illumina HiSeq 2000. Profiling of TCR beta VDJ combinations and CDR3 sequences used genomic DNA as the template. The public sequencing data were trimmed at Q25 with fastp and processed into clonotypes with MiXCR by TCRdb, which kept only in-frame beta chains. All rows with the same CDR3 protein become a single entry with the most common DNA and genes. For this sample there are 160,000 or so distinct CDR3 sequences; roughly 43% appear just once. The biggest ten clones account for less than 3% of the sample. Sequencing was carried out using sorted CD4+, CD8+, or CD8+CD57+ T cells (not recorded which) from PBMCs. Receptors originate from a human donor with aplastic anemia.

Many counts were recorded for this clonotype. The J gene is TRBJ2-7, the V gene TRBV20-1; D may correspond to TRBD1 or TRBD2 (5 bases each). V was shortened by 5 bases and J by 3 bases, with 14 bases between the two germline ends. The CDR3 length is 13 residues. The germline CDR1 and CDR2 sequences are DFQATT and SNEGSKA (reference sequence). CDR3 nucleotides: TGCAGTGCTCACCGGGACGCAAGCTACGAGCAGTACTTC. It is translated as CSAHRDASYEQYF.

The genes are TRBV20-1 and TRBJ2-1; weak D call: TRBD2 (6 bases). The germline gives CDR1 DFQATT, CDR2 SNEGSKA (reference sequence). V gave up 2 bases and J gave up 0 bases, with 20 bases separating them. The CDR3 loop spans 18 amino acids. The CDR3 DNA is TGCAGTGCTAGATCACAAAAGGGCGGGGTAAGCTCCTACAATGAGCAGTTCTTC. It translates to CSARSQKGGVSSYNEQFF.

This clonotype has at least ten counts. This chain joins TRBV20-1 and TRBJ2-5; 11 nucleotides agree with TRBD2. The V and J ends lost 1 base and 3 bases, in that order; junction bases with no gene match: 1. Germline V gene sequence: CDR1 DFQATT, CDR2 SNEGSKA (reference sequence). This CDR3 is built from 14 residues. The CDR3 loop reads CSARGSGREETQYF. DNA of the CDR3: TGCAGTGCTAGAGGTAGCGGGAGGGAAGAGACCCAGTACTTC.

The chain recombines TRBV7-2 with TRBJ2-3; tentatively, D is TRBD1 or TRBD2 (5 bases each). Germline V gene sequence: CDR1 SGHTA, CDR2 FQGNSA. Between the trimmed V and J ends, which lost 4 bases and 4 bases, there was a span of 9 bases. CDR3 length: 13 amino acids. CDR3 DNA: TGTGCCAGCAGCTCGAGGGGAGCAGATACGCAGTATTTT. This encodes CASSSRGADTQYF.

As DNA, the CDR3 is TGCAGTGCTAGAAGGGCAGAAGAGACCCAGTACTTC. Its translation is CSARRAEETQYF. The genes are TRBV20-1 and TRBJ2-5; D not certain. Germline V gene lookup returns CDR1 DFQATT and CDR2 SNEGSKA (reference sequence). Trimming took 2 bases from V and 3 from J, leaving 7 bases between them. This CDR3 has 12 amino acids.

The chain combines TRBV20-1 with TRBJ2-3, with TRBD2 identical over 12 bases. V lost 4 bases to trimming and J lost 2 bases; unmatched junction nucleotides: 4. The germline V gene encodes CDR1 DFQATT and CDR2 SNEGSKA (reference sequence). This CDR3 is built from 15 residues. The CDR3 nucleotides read TGCAGTGCTATCGCTAGCGGGGGGGTCACAGATACGCAGTATTTT. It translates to CSAIASGGVTDTQYF.

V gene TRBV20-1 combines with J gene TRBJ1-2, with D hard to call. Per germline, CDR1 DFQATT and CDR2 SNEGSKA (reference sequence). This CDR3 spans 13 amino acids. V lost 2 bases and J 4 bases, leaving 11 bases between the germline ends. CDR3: CSARPTNFYGYTF. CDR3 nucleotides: TGCAGTGCTAGACCGACCAATTTCTATGGCTACACCTTC.

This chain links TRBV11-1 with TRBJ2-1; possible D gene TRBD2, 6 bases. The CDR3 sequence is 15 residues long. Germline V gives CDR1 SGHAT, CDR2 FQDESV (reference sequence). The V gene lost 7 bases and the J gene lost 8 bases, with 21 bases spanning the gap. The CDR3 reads CASTSGAGFRDEQFF. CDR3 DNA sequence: TGTGCCAGCACCTCCGGGGCGGGGTTTAGAGATGAGCAGTTCTTC.

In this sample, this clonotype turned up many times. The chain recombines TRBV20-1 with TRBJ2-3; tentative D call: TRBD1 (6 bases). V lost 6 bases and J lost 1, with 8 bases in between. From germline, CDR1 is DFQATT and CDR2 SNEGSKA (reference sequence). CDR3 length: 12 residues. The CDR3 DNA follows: TGCAGTGCGCGGACAGGCACAGATACGCAGTATTTT. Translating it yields CSARTGTDTQYF.

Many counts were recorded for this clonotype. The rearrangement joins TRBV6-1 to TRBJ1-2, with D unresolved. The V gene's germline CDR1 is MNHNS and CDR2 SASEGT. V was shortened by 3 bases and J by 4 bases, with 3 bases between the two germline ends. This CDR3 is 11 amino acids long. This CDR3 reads CASSDRYGYTF. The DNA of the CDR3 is TGTGCCAGCAGTGACCGCTATGGCTACACCTTC.

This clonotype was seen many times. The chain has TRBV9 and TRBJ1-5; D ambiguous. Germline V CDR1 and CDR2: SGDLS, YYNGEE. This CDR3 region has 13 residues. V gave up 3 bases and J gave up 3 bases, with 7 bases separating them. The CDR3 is CASSEGYNQPQHF. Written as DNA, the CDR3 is TGTGCCAGCAGCGAGGGATACAATCAGCCCCAGCATTTT. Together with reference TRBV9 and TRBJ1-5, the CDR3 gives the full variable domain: DSGVTQTPKHLITATGQRVTLRCSPRSGDLSVYWYQQSLDQGLQFLIQYYNGEERAKGNILERFSAQQFPDLHSELNLSSLELGDSALYFCASSEGYNQPQHFGDGTRLSIL.

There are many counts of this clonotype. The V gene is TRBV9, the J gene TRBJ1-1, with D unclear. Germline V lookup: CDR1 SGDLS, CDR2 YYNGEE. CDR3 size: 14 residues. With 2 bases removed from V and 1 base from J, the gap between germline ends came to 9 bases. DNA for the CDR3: TGTGCCAGCAGCGTGGCCCCGCCGAACACTGAAGCTTTCTTT. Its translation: CASSVAPPNTEAFF.

The CDR3 DNA sequence: TGTGCCAGCACAGTGTCAGGGACTAGCAATCAGCCCCAGCATTTT. This gives the protein CASTVSGTSNQPQHF. This rearrangement joins TRBV2 to TRBJ1-5; maybe TRBD1 (5 bases). The CDR3 has 15 residues. The ends were cut back, 7 bases at V and 0 bases at J, with 13 bases in the middle. From germline, CDR1 is SNHLY and CDR2 FYNNEI. Supplemented by reference TRBV2 and TRBJ1-5, the full variable domain reads EPEVTQTPSHQVTQMGQEVILRCVPISNHLYFYWYRQILGQKVEFLVSFYNNEISEKSEIFDDQFSVERPDGSNFTLKIRSTKLEDSAMYFCASTVSGTSNQPQHFGDGTRLSIL.

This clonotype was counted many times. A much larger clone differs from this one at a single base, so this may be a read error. The CDR3 DNA is TGTGCCACCATGCTCTCAAGGTATTCACCCCTCCACTTT. Its protein product is CATMLSRYSPLHF. The V and J genes are TRBV19 and TRBJ1-6; D is undetermined. CDR3 length: 13 amino acids. Germline values: CDR1 LNHDA, CDR2 SQIVND (reference sequence). V was pared by 10 bases and J by 8 bases, with 15 bases between.

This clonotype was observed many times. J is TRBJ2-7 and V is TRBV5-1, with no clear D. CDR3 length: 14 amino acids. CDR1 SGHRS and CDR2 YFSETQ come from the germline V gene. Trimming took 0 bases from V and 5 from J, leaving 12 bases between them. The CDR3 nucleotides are TGCGCCAGCAGCTTGGCCGTTACACCCAACGAGCAGTACTTC. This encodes CASSLAVTPNEQYF.

CDR3 protein: CAIGTSNTGELFF. In DNA, the CDR3 is TGTGCCATAGGGACTTCGAACACCGGGGAGCTGTTTTTT. The J gene is TRBJ2-2, the V gene TRBV28, with D possibly TRBD2 on 6 matching bases. This CDR3 spans 13 amino acids. Trimming took off 10 bases at V and 0 bases at J, with 9 bases between the two ends. CDR1 is MDHEN and CDR2 is SYDVKM in the germline V gene.

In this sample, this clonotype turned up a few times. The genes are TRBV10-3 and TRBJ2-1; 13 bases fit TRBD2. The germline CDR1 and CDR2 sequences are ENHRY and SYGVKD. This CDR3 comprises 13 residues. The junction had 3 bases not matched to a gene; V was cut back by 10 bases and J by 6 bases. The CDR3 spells CASGLAGANEQFF. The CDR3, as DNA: TGTGCCAGCGGACTAGCGGGGGCCAATGAGCAGTTCTTC.

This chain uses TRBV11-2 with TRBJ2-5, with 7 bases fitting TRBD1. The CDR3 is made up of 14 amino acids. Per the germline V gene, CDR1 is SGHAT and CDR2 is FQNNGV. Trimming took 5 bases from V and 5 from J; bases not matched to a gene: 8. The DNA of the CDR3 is TGTGCCAGCAGCCGACAGGGAATGATCGAGACCCAGTACTTC. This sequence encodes CASSRQGMIETQYF.

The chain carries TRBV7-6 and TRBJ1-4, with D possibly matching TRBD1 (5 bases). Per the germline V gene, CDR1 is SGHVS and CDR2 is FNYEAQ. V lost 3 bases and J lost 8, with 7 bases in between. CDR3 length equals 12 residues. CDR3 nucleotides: TGTGCCAGCAGCTTTCCAGGGGAAAAACTGTTTTTT. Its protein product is CASSFPGEKLFF.

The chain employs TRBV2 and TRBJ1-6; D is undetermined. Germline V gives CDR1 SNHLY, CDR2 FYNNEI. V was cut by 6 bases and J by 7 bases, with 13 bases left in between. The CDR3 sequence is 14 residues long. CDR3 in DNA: TGTGCCAGCAGCAACCGGGATTTAAATTCACCCCTCCACTTT. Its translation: CASSNRDLNSPLHF.

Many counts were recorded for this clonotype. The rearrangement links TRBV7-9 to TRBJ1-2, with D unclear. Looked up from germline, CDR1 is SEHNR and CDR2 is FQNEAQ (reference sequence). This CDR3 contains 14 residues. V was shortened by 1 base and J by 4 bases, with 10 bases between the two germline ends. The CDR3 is CASSLGKETYGYTF. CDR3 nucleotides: TGTGCCAGCAGCTTAGGGAAAGAGACCTATGGCTACACCTTC.

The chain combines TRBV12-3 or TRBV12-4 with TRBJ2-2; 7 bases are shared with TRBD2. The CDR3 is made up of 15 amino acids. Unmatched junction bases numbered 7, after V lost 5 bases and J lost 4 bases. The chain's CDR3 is CASSPSSGGTGELFF. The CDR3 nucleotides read TGTGCCAGCAGTCCGTCTAGCGGAGGCACCGGGGAGCTGTTTTTT.

DNA for the CDR3: TGCGCCAGCGTAGTCTATGGCTACACCTTC. This codes for CASVVYGYTF. The chain joins TRBV10-1 to TRBJ1-2; D call uncertain. Germline V gene sequence: CDR1 WNHNN, CDR2 SYGVQD (reference sequence). The V and J ends lost 8 bases and 4 bases respectively, with 5 bases between them. The CDR3 is 10 residues long.

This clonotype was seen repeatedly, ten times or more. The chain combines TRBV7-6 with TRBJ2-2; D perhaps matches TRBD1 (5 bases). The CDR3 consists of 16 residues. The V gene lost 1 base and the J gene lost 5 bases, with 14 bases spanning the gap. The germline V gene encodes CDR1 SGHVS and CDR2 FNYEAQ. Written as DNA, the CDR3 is TGTGCCAGCAGCTTAGTAATACAGGCAAAAACCGGGGAGCTGTTTTTT. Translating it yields CASSLVIQAKTGELFF.

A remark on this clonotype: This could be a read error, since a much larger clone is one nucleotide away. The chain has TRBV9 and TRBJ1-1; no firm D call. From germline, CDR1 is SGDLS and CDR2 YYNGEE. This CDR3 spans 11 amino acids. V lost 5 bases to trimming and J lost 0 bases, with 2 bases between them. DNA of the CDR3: TGTGCCAGCAGGATGAACACTGAAGCTTTCTTT. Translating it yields CASRMNTEAFF. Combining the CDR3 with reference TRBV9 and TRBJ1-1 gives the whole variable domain DSGVTQTPKHLITATGQRVTLRCSPRSGDLSVYWYQQSLDQGLQFLIQYYNGEERAKGNILERFSAQQFPDLHSELNLSSLELGDSALYFCASRMNTEAFFGQGTRLTVV.

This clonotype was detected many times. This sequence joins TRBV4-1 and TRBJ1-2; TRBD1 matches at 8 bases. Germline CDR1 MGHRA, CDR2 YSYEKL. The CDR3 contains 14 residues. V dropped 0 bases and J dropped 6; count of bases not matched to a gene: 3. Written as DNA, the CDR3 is TGCGCCAGCAGCCAAGACAGGGGGCGGGATGGCTACACCTTC. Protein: CASSQDRGRDGYTF.

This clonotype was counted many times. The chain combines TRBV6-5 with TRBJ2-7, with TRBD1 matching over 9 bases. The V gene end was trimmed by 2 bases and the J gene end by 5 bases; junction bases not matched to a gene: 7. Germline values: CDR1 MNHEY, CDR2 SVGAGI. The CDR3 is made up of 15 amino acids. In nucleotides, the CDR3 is TGTGCCAGCAGTTACCGGGGACAGGGAGGGAACGAGCAGTACTTC. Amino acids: CASSYRGQGGNEQYF.

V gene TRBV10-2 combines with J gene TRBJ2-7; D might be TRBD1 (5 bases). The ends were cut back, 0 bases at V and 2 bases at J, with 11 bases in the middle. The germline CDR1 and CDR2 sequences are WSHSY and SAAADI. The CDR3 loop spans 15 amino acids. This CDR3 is CASSESSRGPYEQYF. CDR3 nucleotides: TGCGCCAGCAGTGAGTCGAGTAGGGGTCCCTACGAGCAGTACTTC.

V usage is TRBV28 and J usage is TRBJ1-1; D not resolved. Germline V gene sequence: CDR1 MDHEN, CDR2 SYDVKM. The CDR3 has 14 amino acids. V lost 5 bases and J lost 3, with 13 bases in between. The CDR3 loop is CASSRRAADTEAFF. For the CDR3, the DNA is TGTGCCAGCAGTCGGCGGGCGGCGGACACTGAAGCTTTCTTT.

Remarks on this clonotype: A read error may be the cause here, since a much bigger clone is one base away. CDR3 sequence reads: CASSQYRGQGHEKLFF. The CDR3 DNA is TGTGCCAGCAGCCAATATCGGGGACAGGGACACGAAAAACTGTTTTTT. V gene TRBV4-2 combines with J gene TRBJ1-4; 9 bases fit TRBD1. CDR3 length: 16 amino acids. V shed 2 bases, J shed 8 bases, and the junction held 9 bases outside the gene matches. CDR1 and CDR2 (germline): LGHNA, YNFKEQ.